The clone carrying this TCR beta chain was recorded a few times. These data come from a study of blood T cell repertoires in COVID-19. Trimming removed 2 bases at V and 5 bases at J, with 9 bases between. Germline CDR1 reads SNHLY; CDR2 reads FYNNEI. The CDR3 is 14 residues long. Libraries were prepared by immunoSEQ multiplex PCR; TCRdb keeps only in-frame clonotypes and omits some of them. The table records about 170,000 clones, 70% to 90% of them present only once. Seattle's enrolled individuals joined amid active infection and were then monitored longitudinally. Sequenced sample: peripheral blood. The TCR was taken from a woman of 80 years or more with COVID-19, enrolled during active disease. V is TRBV2 and J is TRBJ2-2; the D is unclear. The CDR3 loop reads CASSETFLTGELFF. DNA of the CDR3: TGTGCCAGCAGTGAAACGTTCCTAACCGGGGAGCTGTTTTTT.